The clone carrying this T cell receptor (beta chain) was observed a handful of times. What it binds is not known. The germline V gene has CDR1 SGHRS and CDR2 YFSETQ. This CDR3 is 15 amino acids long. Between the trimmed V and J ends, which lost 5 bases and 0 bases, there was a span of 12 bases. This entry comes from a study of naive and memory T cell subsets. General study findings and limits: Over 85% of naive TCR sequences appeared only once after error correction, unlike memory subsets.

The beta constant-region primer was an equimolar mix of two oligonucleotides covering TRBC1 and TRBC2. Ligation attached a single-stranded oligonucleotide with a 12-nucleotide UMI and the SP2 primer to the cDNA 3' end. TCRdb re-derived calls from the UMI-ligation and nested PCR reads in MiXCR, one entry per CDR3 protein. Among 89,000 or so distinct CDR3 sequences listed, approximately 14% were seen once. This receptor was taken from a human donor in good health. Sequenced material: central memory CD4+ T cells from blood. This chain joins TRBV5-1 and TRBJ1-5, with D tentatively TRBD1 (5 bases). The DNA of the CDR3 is TGCGCCAGCAGTTTGAGAGGGGATAGCAATCAGCCCCAGCATTTT. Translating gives CASSLRGDSNQPQHF.